The rows below give T cell receptor beta chains drawn from one sample of a study of control samples from healthy donors and cancer patients. Sequencing was performed with immunoSEQ multiplex PCR; in TCRdb, only in-frame clones are kept and a portion is missing. The table includes 200,000 to 250,000 clones, roughly 94% detected once. Material: blood. All receptors derive from a man aged 45 to 65 in good health. CDR3s include the opening cysteine and the closing phenylalanine or tryptophan. Fields, in order: CDR3 DNA, CDR3 protein, J gene, V gene, clone size, D gene. A D gene is named only where the DNA matches it firmly. Clone size is given for some rows only: seen once, a few or many times, or a class if the clone is expanded.

CDR3 DNA: TGCAGCGTTGAAGACGCCGGGACTCAAACAGATACGCAGTATTTT
CDR3 protein: CSVEDAGTQTDTQYF
J gene: TRBJ2-3
V gene: TRBV29-1
clone size: NA
D gene: NA

CDR3 DNA: TGTGCCACCTACACCGGGGCCTCTGGAAACACCATATATTTT
CDR3 protein: CATYTGASGNTIYF
J gene: TRBJ1-3
V gene: TRBV6-5
clone size: NA
D gene: NA

CDR3 DNA: TGTGCCAGTAGTGACCCAGGAGGAAGGACTGAAGCTTTCTTT
CDR3 protein: CASSDPGGRTEAFF
J gene: TRBJ1-1
V gene: TRBV19
clone size: NA
D gene: NA

CDR3 DNA: TGTGCCAGCAGTCCGCCCACCAATCAGCCCCAGCATTTT
CDR3 protein: CASSPPTNQPQHF
J gene: TRBJ1-5
V gene: TRBV12-3/TRBV12-4
clone size: NA
D gene: NA

CDR3 DNA: TGTGCCAGCAGCCAAGTACGTTATGGCTACACCTTC
CDR3 protein: CASSQVRYGYTF
J gene: TRBJ1-2
V gene: TRBV3-1/TRBV3-2
clone size: few
D gene: NA

CDR3 DNA: TGTGCCAGCTCACCAGACGGGAGCCCTCCTGGCTACACCTTC
CDR3 protein: CASSPDGSPPGYTF
J gene: TRBJ1-2
V gene: TRBV18
clone size: NA
D gene: NA

CDR3 DNA: TGTGCCAGCAGTGAACTCTCTAGCTCCTACGAGCAGTACTTC
CDR3 protein: CASSELSSSYEQYF
J gene: TRBJ2-7
V gene: TRBV6-1
clone size: NA
D gene: NA

CDR3 DNA: TGTGCCAGCTCACTTCGGACACCGGAGGCTGGTCAGCCCCAGCATTTT
CDR3 protein: CASSLRTPEAGQPQHF
J gene: TRBJ1-5
V gene: TRBV18
clone size: NA
D gene: NA

CDR3 DNA: TGTGCCAGCAGATCCGCCGGGACAGTCAATCAGCCCCAGCATTTT
CDR3 protein: CASRSAGTVNQPQHF
J gene: TRBJ1-5
V gene: TRBV6-5
clone size: NA
D gene: TRBD1

CDR3 DNA: TGTGCCACCACCGACAGGATGAACACTGAAGCTTTCTTT
CDR3 protein: CATTDRMNTEAFF
J gene: TRBJ1-1
V gene: TRBV5-4
clone size: NA
D gene: NA

CDR3 DNA: TGTGCCAGCAGTTTACTAGGGAGCGCCCAGTACTTC
CDR3 protein: CASSLLGSAQYF
J gene: TRBJ2-5
V gene: TRBV28
clone size: NA
D gene: NA

CDR3 DNA: TGCGCCAGCAGCTCGACTGTCACCGGGGAGCTGTTTTTT
CDR3 protein: CASSSTVTGELFF
J gene: TRBJ2-2
V gene: TRBV5-1
clone size: once
D gene: NA

CDR3 DNA: TGTGCCAGCAGCGTAAGTGGGCTGGGAGATACGCAGTATTTT
CDR3 protein: CASSVSGLGDTQYF
J gene: TRBJ2-3
V gene: TRBV9
clone size: few
D gene: NA

CDR3 DNA: TGTGCCTCACGGACAGACCAAGAGACCCAGTACTTC
CDR3 protein: CASRTDQETQYF
J gene: TRBJ2-5
V gene: TRBV2
clone size: NA
D gene: NA

CDR3 DNA: TGCGCCAGCAGCGGGCAAGGGAATAGGGCACAAAGTGAGCAGTTCTTC
CDR3 protein: CASSGQGNRAQSEQFF
J gene: TRBJ2-1
V gene: TRBV5-1
clone size: NA
D gene: NA

CDR3 DNA: TGTGCCATCAGTGGCGGGCTTGGTCAGCCCCAGCATTTT
CDR3 protein: CAISGGLGQPQHF
J gene: TRBJ1-5
V gene: TRBV10-3
clone size: NA
D gene: NA

CDR3 DNA: TGTGCCTGGAGTGTTGCGGGTCCACTAGCCAAAAACATTCAGTACTTC
CDR3 protein: CAWSVAGPLAKNIQYF
J gene: TRBJ2-4
V gene: TRBV30
clone size: NA
D gene: NA

CDR3 DNA: TGTGCCACCCACGGTGGGGGGCTAGGAACTGAAGCTTTCTTT
CDR3 protein: CATHGGGLGTEAFF
J gene: TRBJ1-1
V gene: TRBV6-5
clone size: NA
D gene: NA

CDR3 DNA: TGTGCCAGCAGCTCGATGGCAGGCCAGATCTTAGATACGCAGTATTTT
CDR3 protein: CASSSMAGQILDTQYF
J gene: TRBJ2-3
V gene: TRBV5-4
clone size: NA
D gene: NA

CDR3 DNA: TGTGCCAGCAGCGTACAGGGGGGTAATGAAAAACTGTTTTTT
CDR3 protein: CASSVQGGNEKLFF
J gene: TRBJ1-4
V gene: TRBV2
clone size: NA
D gene: TRBD1

CDR3 DNA: TGCGCCAGCTCGGTGGGGGCGCGATTCAACATTCAGTACTTC
CDR3 protein: CASSVGARFNIQYF
J gene: TRBJ2-4
V gene: TRBV10-1
clone size: NA
D gene: NA

CDR3 DNA: TGTGCCAGCAGCCCCGACAGTAACTATGGCTACACCTTC
CDR3 protein: CASSPDSNYGYTF
J gene: TRBJ1-2
V gene: TRBV12-3/TRBV12-4
clone size: NA
D gene: NA

CDR3 DNA: TGTGCCAGCAGCCCCTCCCCCCCGGGGGAACTGTTTTTT
CDR3 protein: CASSPSPPGELFF
J gene: TRBJ1-4
V gene: TRBV3-1/TRBV3-2
clone size: NA
D gene: NA

CDR3 DNA: TGTGCCAGCAGGCTCCGGGTCAGCAATCAGCCCCAGCATTTT
CDR3 protein: CASRLRVSNQPQHF
J gene: TRBJ1-5
V gene: TRBV28
clone size: NA
D gene: NA

CDR3 DNA: TGCAGCGTTGAAAACAACGAGCAGTACTTC
CDR3 protein: CSVENNEQYF
J gene: TRBJ2-7
V gene: TRBV29-1
clone size: NA
D gene: NA

CDR3 DNA: TGTGCCAGCAGCTTGGGACTAGCGGGGGGCCTTAGCACAGATACGCAGTATTTT
CDR3 protein: CASSLGLAGGLSTDTQYF
J gene: TRBJ2-3
V gene: TRBV5-4
clone size: NA
D gene: TRBD2

CDR3 DNA: TGTGCCAGCAGCTTACCAGGCTATGGCTACACCTTC
CDR3 protein: CASSLPGYGYTF
J gene: TRBJ1-2
V gene: TRBV7-9
clone size: NA
D gene: NA

CDR3 DNA: TGTGCCAGCAGTTTCGGTTCTCGGGGCTACACCTTC
CDR3 protein: CASSFGSRGYTF
J gene: TRBJ1-2
V gene: TRBV28
clone size: NA
D gene: NA

CDR3 DNA: TGTGCCAGCAGCTTAGAAGGCGGTAATCAGCCCCAGCATTTT
CDR3 protein: CASSLEGGNQPQHF
J gene: TRBJ1-5
V gene: TRBV7-2
clone size: NA
D gene: NA

CDR3 DNA: TGTGCCAGCAGCTCGACTGGGTCCTACGAGCAGTACTTC
CDR3 protein: CASSSTGSYEQYF
J gene: TRBJ2-7
V gene: TRBV5-5
clone size: NA
D gene: NA

CDR3 DNA: TGTGCTAGCAGCTTAGGACTTCATGAAAAACTGTTTTTT
CDR3 protein: CASSLGLHEKLFF
J gene: TRBJ1-4
V gene: TRBV7-7
clone size: NA
D gene: NA

CDR3 DNA: TGTGCCACCAGCAGGAGGGACGTTGACTCTGGAAACACCATATATTTT
CDR3 protein: CATSRRDVDSGNTIYF
J gene: TRBJ1-3
V gene: TRBV15
clone size: once
D gene: NA

CDR3 DNA: TGTGCCAGCAGTCCCTCGAGGCCAGATACGCAGTATTTT
CDR3 protein: CASSPSRPDTQYF
J gene: TRBJ2-3
V gene: TRBV6-6
clone size: NA
D gene: NA

CDR3 DNA: TGTGCCAGCAGCCCCTCCGGAGGGGAGGCTAATGAAAAACTGTTTTTT
CDR3 protein: CASSPSGGEANEKLFF
J gene: TRBJ1-4
V gene: TRBV5-4
clone size: NA
D gene: NA

CDR3 DNA: TGTGCCAGCAGCTTAACTAAGGGGGGAATCGGGGAGCTGTTTTTT
CDR3 protein: CASSLTKGGIGELFF
J gene: TRBJ2-2
V gene: TRBV7-3
clone size: NA
D gene: NA

CDR3 DNA: TGTGCCAGCAGCCGGGACAGGGGAGGAGTTGGCAATCAGCCCCAGCATTTT
CDR3 protein: CASSRDRGGVGNQPQHF
J gene: TRBJ1-5
V gene: TRBV28
clone size: NA
D gene: TRBD1

CDR3 DNA: TGTGCCAGCAGCTTACAGTTGAGTGACTATGGCTACACCTTC
CDR3 protein: CASSLQLSDYGYTF
J gene: TRBJ1-2
V gene: TRBV7-2
clone size: NA
D gene: NA

CDR3 DNA: TGCGCCAGCAGCCGGAGGGGACAGGGGTCGAACACCGGGGAGCTGTTTTTT
CDR3 protein: CASSRRGQGSNTGELFF
J gene: TRBJ2-2
V gene: TRBV5-1
clone size: NA
D gene: TRBD1

CDR3 DNA: TGTGCCAGCAGCTTAGCGTGGGGGCCCAATCAGCCCCAGCATTTT
CDR3 protein: CASSLAWGPNQPQHF
J gene: TRBJ1-5
V gene: TRBV7-2
clone size: NA
D gene: NA

CDR3 DNA: TGCAGCGTTGCGAGTAGGGGGGGTAACACTGAAGCTTTCTTT
CDR3 protein: CSVASRGGNTEAFF
J gene: TRBJ1-1
V gene: TRBV29-1
clone size: NA
D gene: NA